The clone carrying this T cell receptor (beta chain) showed up just once. The data originate from a study of blood T cell repertoires in COVID-19. Across the whole study: Samples taken during acute and convalescent COVID-19 were collected in the United States, Italy and Spain.

Participants spanned ages about 18 to 100 years and resided in roughly 26 US areas. Self-reported history from a screening survey and questionnaire set each donor's cohort. Original methodology: Nucleated cell counts were estimated from reference gene primer amplification. Profiled with immunoSEQ multiplex PCR; TCRdb holds only in-frame clones, not every one. Clone size and V and J calls were adopted from that table, with D and trimming inferred from the DNA. Found here are about 260,000 clones, 85% to 90% of them singletons; the top ten hold about 4%. Germline V gene lookup returns CDR1 SGHTA and CDR2 FQGTGA. This CDR3 is built from 17 residues. V dropped 1 base and J dropped 7; count of bases not matched to a gene: 12.

This chain links TRBV7-3 with TRBJ2-2; 7 bases are shared with TRBD2. This receptor was taken from a woman in her thirties with acute COVID-19. The sample taken for sequencing was PBMCs or T cells enriched from blood (not recorded which). The CDR3 bases are TGTGCCAGCAGCTTAAGCACTTCGGCGGGAGCATACGGGGAGCTGTTTTTT. Amino acid sequence: CASSLSTSAGAYGELFF.